The text below deals with one T cell receptor beta chain. Its antigen is as yet unknown. Some clones are missing from TCRdb's copy, which holds only in-frame ones; the method was immunoSEQ multiplex PCR. The data show 70,000 or so clones, under 90% seen once. Second-dose recipients at about 4 or about 12 weeks were treated as one pooled group. V lost 4 bases to trimming and J lost 6 bases, with 15 bases between them. CDR1 and CDR2 from the germline V gene are SGHTA and FQGNSA. This CDR3 contains 14 residues. These data come from a study of T cell responses to AZD1222 COVID-19 vaccine. Broader study findings: Spike was spanned by vaccine-associated CD4 TCRs, with dominance at 160-218 and 743-854. At baseline, seropositivity was found in only a handful of AZD1222 recipients. Donor demographics were predominantly white British with a female majority; clonal diversity may be underestimated.

Sequences were derived from peripheral blood, sampled 28 days after the second AZD1222 dose. The origin of this receptor is an adult who received the AZD1222 COVID-19 vaccine. The rearrangement uses TRBV7-2 and TRBJ1-1, with a possible D match to TRBD1 (6 bases). CDR3 loop: CASSSYREGAEAFF. The CDR3 DNA sequence: TGTGCCAGCAGCTCGTACAGGGAGGGGGCTGAAGCTTTCTTT. The whole variable domain, filled in from reference TRBV7-2 and TRBJ1-1, reads GAGVSQSPSNKVTEKGKDVELRCDPISGHTALYWYRQSLGQGLEFLIYFQGNSAPDKSGLPSDRFSAERTGGSVSTLTIQRTQQEDSAVYLCASSSYREGAEAFFGQGTRLTVV.